This T cell receptor (beta chain) was captured by sequencing in a study of early T cells in non-severe SARS-CoV-2 infection. Study background: Sequencing was performed on bulk RNA from unsorted whole blood, leaving chains unpaired. Study-wide points: Reliance on VDJdb matching favored anti-spike CD8 responses; private and CD4 specificities were missed.

Concerning this clonotype: Its antigen is currently unknown.

V lost 0 bases and J lost 1, with 7 bases in between. The CDR3 has 15 amino acids. CDR1 is MNHNY and CDR2 is SVGAGI in the germline V gene (reference sequence). Researchers attached unique molecular identifiers to individual cDNA molecules. TCRdb analysed the 5' RACE reads with MiXCR anew, one entry per CDR3 protein. The table shows about 64,000 distinct CDR3 sequences, with 11% occurring only once. This receptor was identified in an adult who was a healthcare worker with PCR-confirmed SARS-CoV-2 infection or an uninfected control (not recorded which). The source material was whole blood, sampled at baseline. This rearrangement joins TRBV6-6 to TRBJ1-5; D not certain. The CDR3 sequence: CASSYSRPSNQPQHF. The CDR3 bases are TGTGCCAGCAGTTACTCGAGGCCGAGCAATCAGCCCCAGCATTTT.